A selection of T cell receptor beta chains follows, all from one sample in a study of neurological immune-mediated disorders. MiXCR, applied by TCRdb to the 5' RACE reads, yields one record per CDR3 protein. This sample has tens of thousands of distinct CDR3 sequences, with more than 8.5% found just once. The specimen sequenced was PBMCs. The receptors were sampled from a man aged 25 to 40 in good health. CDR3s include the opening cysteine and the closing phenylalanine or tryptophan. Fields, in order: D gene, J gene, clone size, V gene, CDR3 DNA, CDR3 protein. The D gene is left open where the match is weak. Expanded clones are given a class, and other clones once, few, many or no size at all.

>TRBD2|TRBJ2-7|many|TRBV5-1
TGCGCCAGCAGCCTGTGGGTGACTAGCGGCTCCTACGAGCAGTACTTC
CASSLWVTSGSYEQYF
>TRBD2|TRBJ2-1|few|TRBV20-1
TGCAGTGCTTTGGCGGGACTAGTTCCCCTCTACGGTGAGCAGTTCTTC
CSALAGLVPLYGEQFF
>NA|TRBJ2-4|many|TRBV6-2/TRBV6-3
TGTGCCAGCAGGTACAGGGTAGGGGACATTCAGTACTTC
CASRYRVGDIQYF
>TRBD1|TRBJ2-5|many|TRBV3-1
TGTGCCAGCAGCCAAGGGGACAGATACGAGACCCAGTACTTC
CASSQGDRYETQYF
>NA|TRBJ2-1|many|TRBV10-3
TGTGCCATCAGGTCTGAGACTTCTTTCAACAATGAGCAGTTCTTC
CAIRSETSFNNEQFF
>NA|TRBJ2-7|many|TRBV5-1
TGCGCCAGCAGCCCATACGCCGGGGACCCCTACTACGAGCAGTACTTC
CASSPYAGDPYYEQYF
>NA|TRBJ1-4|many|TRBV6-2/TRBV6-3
TGTGCCAGCAGAAAAGTGGGAATGGAAGAAAAACTGTTTTTT
CASRKVGMEEKLFF
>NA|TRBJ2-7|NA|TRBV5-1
TGCGCCAGCAGCTTTGGACGGTACGAGCAGTACTTC
CASSFGRYEQYF
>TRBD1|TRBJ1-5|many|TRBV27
TGTGCCAGCAGTTCAGAGACAGGGACAGGGCAGCCCCAGCATTTT
CASSSETGTGQPQHF
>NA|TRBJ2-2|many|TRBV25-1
TGTGCCAGCCGTACAGGGCCTGGCGGGGAGCTGTTTTTT
CASRTGPGGELFF
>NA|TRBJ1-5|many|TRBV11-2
TGTGCCAGCAGCTTAGATTACGGCTACCAATCAGCCCAGCATTTT
CASSLDYGYQSAQHF
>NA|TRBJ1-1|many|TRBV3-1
TGTGCCAGCAGCCAAAAGGGGATGGCTATGAACACTGAAGCTTTCTTT
CASSQKGMAMNTEAFF
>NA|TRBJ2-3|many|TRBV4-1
TGCGCCAGCAGCCAGCCGAGTGGGACAGATACGCAGTATTTT
CASSQPSGTDTQYF
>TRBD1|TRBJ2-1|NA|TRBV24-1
TGTGCCACCAGTGGCGGAGGACAGGGTGCCCTCACTGAGCAGTTCTTC
CATSGGGQGALTEQFF
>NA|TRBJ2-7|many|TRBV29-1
TGCAGCGCCAGAGGGGGTTACAGGAGCGAGCAGTACTTC
CSARGGYRSEQYF
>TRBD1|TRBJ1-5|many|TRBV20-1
TGCAGTGCTAGAGAGACAGGGTTCGGTTTGGGCAATCAGCCCCAGCATTTT
CSARETGFGLGNQPQHF
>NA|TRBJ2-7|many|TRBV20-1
TGCAGTGCTAGAGATCAAGTACGTAAACCCTACGAGCAGTACTTC
CSARDQVRKPYEQYF